These 30 T cell receptor beta chains came from one sample sequenced in a study of cytomegalovirus exposure and HLA in healthy donors. Primers included in the PCR were 60 Vbeta and 13 Jbeta primers. Some clones are missing from TCRdb's copy, which holds only in-frame ones; the method was immunoSEQ multiplex PCR. In the table there are approximately 89,000 clones, 85% of which are singletons. The sample comprised PBMCs. The receptor source for this set is a man in his forties in good health and CMV-seropositive.

This chain uses TRBV6-1 with TRBJ1-2, with TRBD1 identical over 7 bases. Germline V gives CDR1 MNHNS, CDR2 SASEGT. J gave up 0 bases and V 6 bases, and 7 bases lay outside the gene matches. This CDR3 has 15 residues. CDR3 residues: CASRKPGQTNYGYTF. The CDR3 DNA follows: TGTGCCAGCAGGAAACCGGGACAGACTAACTATGGCTACACCTTC.

The sample holds a few counts of this clone. The chain couples TRBV6-5 to TRBJ2-2; 10 bases fit TRBD2. With V trimmed by 2 bases and J by 6 bases, 0 bases remained unmatched. This CDR3 has 14 residues. Germline V gene data show CDR1 as MNHEY and CDR2 as SVGAGI. The CDR3 spells CASSYGTSAGELFF. The DNA for the CDR3 is TGTGCCAGCAGTTACGGGACTAGCGCCGGGGAGCTGTTTTTT.

This chain joins TRBV27 and TRBJ1-5; D ambiguous. Trimming took 3 bases from V and 5 from J, leaving 14 bases between them. The germline V gene encodes CDR1 MNHEY and CDR2 SMNVEV (reference sequence). This CDR3 has 15 amino acids. As DNA, the CDR3 is TGTGCCAGCAGTTTCGCTCCCCTACGGGATCAGCCCCAGCATTTT. Its protein is CASSFAPLRDQPQHF.

The chain recombines TRBV11-3 with TRBJ2-5, with TRBD2 matching 10 bases. The CDR3 spans 16 residues. CDR1 is SGHNT and CDR2 is YENEEA in the germline V gene. Unmatched junction bases numbered 7, after V lost 3 bases and J lost 3 bases. The CDR3: CASSLSQRGGKETQYF. CDR3 bases: TGTGCCAGCAGCTTGAGCCAGCGGGGGGGGAAAGAGACCCAGTACTTC.

This clone has more than one count but fewer than ten. The V call is TRBV5-1, the J call TRBJ1-3; D possibly corresponds to TRBD1 (6 bases). The germline V gene encodes CDR1 SGHRS and CDR2 YFSETQ. The CDR3 contains 14 residues. The V end lost 1 base, the J end lost 4 bases, and 9 bases lay between the germline ends. DNA of the CDR3: TGCGCCAGCAGCTTGACAGGGTTGGGAAACACCATATATTTT. Its protein is CASSLTGLGNTIYF.

The chain combines TRBV5-6 with TRBJ1-6; 10 bases are a match to TRBD1. Losses at the gene ends were 6 bases for V and 5 bases for J; bases not matched to a gene: 8. The CDR3 covers 16 residues. CDR1 and CDR2 from the germline V gene are SGHDT and YYEEEE. This chain's CDR3 is CASILGGTGDNSPLHF. The CDR3 coding sequence is TGTGCCAGCATATTGGGGGGGACAGGGGATAATTCACCCCTCCACTTT.

The gene calls are TRBV6-1 and TRBJ1-2; 7 positions agree with TRBD1. The germline V gene encodes CDR1 MNHNS and CDR2 SASEGT. Germline trimming cut 3 bases from V and 1 base from J; bases unmatched to any gene: 8. The CDR3 is 16 residues long. This CDR3 is CASSEAGGSLNYGYTF. CDR3 coding DNA: TGTGCCAGCAGTGAGGCAGGGGGAAGTCTTAACTATGGCTACACCTTC.

The chain combines TRBV6-1 with TRBJ1-5; D remains unclear. Deletions cut 8 bases from V and 3 bases from J, with 17 bases between. CDR1 and CDR2 (germline): MNHNS, SASEGT. The CDR3 is 15 amino acids. The CDR3 spells CASALGTANNQPQHF. CDR3 DNA sequence: TGTGCCAGCGCGCTTGGAACAGCTAACAATCAGCCCCAGCATTTT.

The CDR3 loop reads CATLTSGSYEQYF. The CDR3 DNA sequence: TGTGCCACTTTGACTAGCGGGAGCTACGAGCAGTACTTC. V gene TRBV21-1 combines with J gene TRBJ2-7; the D call TRBD2 from the table was never checked on the DNA. TRBV21-1 is flagged as a pseudogene. The CDR3 is 13 residues long.

The rearrangement links TRBV5-1 to TRBJ2-3; 7 bases map to TRBD1. The ends lost 8 bases at V and 2 bases at J; junction bases unmatched: 8. Germline lookup yields CDR1 SGHRS and CDR2 YFSETQ. CDR3 length: 14 residues. The CDR3, as DNA: TGCGCCAGTACGGACAGGAGCCCCACAGATACGCAGTATTTT. This sequence encodes CASTDRSPTDTQYF.

This rearrangement joins TRBV7-9 to TRBJ2-2; D is undetermined. This CDR3 region has 16 residues. Germline-derived CDR1 and CDR2 are SEHNR and FQNEAQ (reference sequence). V was clipped by 5 bases and J by 0 bases, with 13 bases between them. The CDR3 reads CASSPIVIANTGELFF. The CDR3 DNA follows: TGTGCCAGCAGCCCAATAGTCATCGCGAACACCGGGGAGCTGTTTTTT.

The CDR3, as DNA: TGTGCCAGCAGCTCTGTCAGCGGAGAAAAACTGTTTTTT. It yields the protein CASSSVSGEKLFF. The genes are TRBV18 and TRBJ1-4; D not certain. The CDR3 runs to 13 residues. Germline CDR1 and CDR2: KGHSH and LQKENI. V was clipped by 8 bases and J by 8 bases, with 15 bases between them.

The rearrangement uses TRBV29-1 and TRBJ1-4; 7 nucleotides match TRBD1. This CDR3 contains 13 residues. Germline V gene lookup returns CDR1 SQVTM and CDR2 ANQGSEA. The trim removed 2 bases at V and 10 bases at J, leaving 7 bases unmatched. In nucleotides, the CDR3 is TGCAGCGTTGAAAGACAGGGAATTGGAAAACTGTTTTTT. Its translation: CSVERQGIGKLFF. Supplemented by reference TRBV29-1 and TRBJ1-4, the full variable domain reads SAVISQKPSRDICQRGTSLTIQCQVDSQVTMMFWYRQQPGQSLTLIATANQGSEATYESGFVIDKFPISRPNLTFSTLTVSNMSPEDSSIYLCSVERQGIGKLFFGSGTQLSVL.

V gene TRBV6-1 combines with J gene TRBJ2-7; D is ambiguous. The V gene lost 1 base and the J gene lost 1 base, with 8 bases spanning the gap. This CDR3 is 14 amino acids long. Germline V gene sequence: CDR1 MNHNS, CDR2 SASEGT. The CDR3 sequence: CASSEGYRSYEQYF. The CDR3 region has the DNA TGTGCCAGCAGTGAAGGATACAGATCCTACGAGCAGTACTTC.

This chain uses TRBV14 with TRBJ2-3; 10 nucleotides line up with TRBD2. This CDR3 has 16 residues. Germline V lookup: CDR1 SGHDN, CDR2 FVKESK. The junction had 3 bases not matched to a gene; V was cut back by 2 bases and J by 1 base. CDR3 protein: CASSQPGTSGTDTQYF. As DNA, the CDR3 is TGTGCCAGCAGCCAACCCGGGACTAGCGGCACAGATACGCAGTATTTT.

The chain has TRBV21-1 and TRBJ1-2. TRBV21-1 is marked as a pseudogene. CDR3 length: 15 residues. The CDR3 DNA sequence: TGTGCCAGCAGCAGGGGCGATTGGGGAGGCTATGGCTACACCTTC. Protein product: CASSRGDWGGYGYTF.

The rearrangement links TRBV7-3 to TRBJ1-1; D call uncertain. V lost 4 bases and J 10 bases, leaving 16 bases between the germline ends. The CDR3 loop spans 13 amino acids. Germline V lookup: CDR1 SGHTA, CDR2 FQGTGA. The CDR3 spells CASSSGPEGTAFF. CDR3 coding DNA: TGTGCCAGCAGCTCTGGACCCGAGGGTACAGCTTTCTTT.

This chain joins TRBV9 and TRBJ1-1, with D perhaps TRBD1 (5 bases). The germline V and J ends were trimmed by 3 bases and 3 bases, with 15 bases remaining between them. The CDR3 length is 15 residues. Germline assignment: CDR1 SGDLS and CDR2 YYNGEE. The chain's CDR3 is CASSARTGSDTEAFF. The CDR3 coding sequence is TGTGCCAGCAGCGCCCGAACAGGCTCCGACACTGAAGCTTTCTTT.

The rearrangement joins TRBV12-5 to TRBJ2-1; the D is unclear. In germline, CDR1 is LGHNT, CDR2 FRNRAP. The CDR3 totals 15 residues. The V and J ends lost 2 bases and 8 bases respectively, with 16 bases between them. The CDR3 bases are TGTGCTAGTGGTTTGAGGCAGGCAGTCCTCGATGAGCAGTTCTTC. This encodes CASGLRQAVLDEQFF.

The chain has TRBV7-2 and TRBJ2-1; 8 bases align to TRBD2. Trimming cost V 2 bases and J 4 bases; bases outside gene matches: 10. Germline-derived CDR1 and CDR2 are SGHTA and FQGNSA. The CDR3 length is 17 residues. CDR3 sequence (DNA): TGTGCCAGCAGCTTATCATCCGGGACTAGGATATACAATGAGCAGTTCTTC. This translates into CASSLSSGTRIYNEQFF.

This clone was found a few times. This chain links TRBV5-4 with TRBJ1-3; D unclear. Germline values: CDR1 SGHNT, CDR2 YYREEE (reference sequence). V was pared by 4 bases and J by 4 bases, with 3 bases between. The CDR3 is 11 amino acids. The CDR3 reads CASSPGNTIYF. CDR3 coding DNA: TGTGCCAGCAGCCCAGGAAACACCATATATTTT.

This clone was observed a handful of times. V gene TRBV9 combines with J gene TRBJ2-2; TRBD1 matches at 7 bases. The CDR3 spans 16 residues. Germline-derived CDR1 and CDR2 are SGDLS and YYNGEE. Trimming removed 0 bases from V and 0 bases from J; junction bases left unmatched: 2. This chain's CDR3 is CASSVEGAANTGELFF. Written as DNA, the CDR3 is TGTGCCAGCAGCGTAGAGGGGGCAGCGAACACCGGGGAGCTGTTTTTT.

V gene TRBV5-6 combines with J gene TRBJ2-2, with a weak D call TRBD1 (5 bases). Trimming took 4 bases from V and 2 from J, leaving 9 bases between them. Germline CDR1 SGHDT, CDR2 YYEEEE. The CDR3 runs to 14 residues. CDR3 sequence reads: CASSPWTNTGELFF. The CDR3 coding sequence is TGTGCCAGCAGCCCCTGGACAAACACCGGGGAGCTGTTTTTT. The complete variable domain, with remaining parts taken from reference TRBV5-6 and TRBJ2-2, reads DAGVTQSPTHLIKTRGQQVTLRCSPKSGHDTVSWYQQALGQGPQFIFQYYEEEERQRGNFPDRFSGHQFPNYSSELNVNALLLGDSALYLCASSPWTNTGELFFGEGSRLTVL.

The V call is TRBV5-1, the J call TRBJ2-7, with 7 bases fitting TRBD2. The CDR3 is 17 residues long. The germline V gene encodes CDR1 SGHRS and CDR2 YFSETQ. J lost 5 bases, V lost 1 base, and 15 bases had no gene match. CDR3 in amino acids: CASSLTARLAGENEQYF. The CDR3 DNA is TGCGCCAGCAGCTTGACCGCAAGGCTGGCGGGAGAGAACGAGCAGTACTTC.

This chain joins TRBV6-1 and TRBJ1-1, with 7 bases aligning to TRBD1. Germline V CDR1 and CDR2: MNHNS, SASEGT. The CDR3 consists of 14 residues. After removal of 5 bases from V and 2 bases from J, the junction contained 5 bases not matched to a gene. CDR3 bases: TGTGCCAGCAGTAAGCGACAGGGTAACACTGAAGCTTTCTTT. This codes for CASSKRQGNTEAFF.

The chain joins TRBV27 to TRBJ1-1; D is perhaps TRBD1 (5 bases). The V end lost 6 bases, the J end lost 4 bases, and 15 bases lay between the germline ends. Germline-derived CDR1 and CDR2 are MNHEY and SMNVEV (reference sequence). The length of the CDR3 is 14 residues. CDR3 amino acids: CASRTPLRATEAFF. The CDR3 DNA follows: TGTGCCAGCAGGACCCCGCTCAGGGCCACTGAAGCTTTCTTT.

A note on this clone: The same CDR3 can be traced to other DNA sequences in this sample. The chain joins TRBV5-1 to TRBJ1-4, with D uncertain. The CDR3 sequence is 14 residues long. Looked up from germline, CDR1 is SGHRS and CDR2 is YFSETQ. V was trimmed by 0 bases and J by 3 bases, leaving 6 bases between them. CDR3 residues: CASSLDRSNEKLFF. The CDR3 region has the DNA TGCGCCAGCAGCTTGGATCGTTCTAATGAAAAACTGTTTTTT.

The chain couples TRBV9 to TRBJ1-2, with unresolved D. Trimming cost V 4 bases and J 4 bases, with 8 bases left between them. The CDR3 loop spans 12 amino acids. Germline-derived CDR1 and CDR2 are SGDLS and YYNGEE. CDR3: CASSREGYGYTF. CDR3 DNA: TGTGCCAGCAGCCGGGAGGGCTATGGCTACACCTTC.

The chain couples TRBV6-1 to TRBJ2-7; 12 bases are a match to TRBD1. The CDR3 sequence is 13 residues long. V dropped 4 bases and J dropped 7; count of bases not matched to a gene: 2. The germline CDR1 and CDR2 sequences are MNHNS and SASEGT. The CDR3 sequence is CASSGDRGREQYF. In DNA form, the CDR3 reads TGTGCCAGCAGTGGGGACAGGGGGCGTGAGCAGTACTTC.

V is TRBV7-9 and J is TRBJ2-7, with 9 bases that match TRBD1. Trimming cost V 4 bases and J 3 bases; bases outside gene matches: 4. The CDR3 spans 14 residues. Germline CDR1 SEHNR, CDR2 FQNEAQ (reference sequence). The CDR3 spells CASSWGQGLYEQYF. Written as DNA, the CDR3 is TGTGCCAGCAGCTGGGGACAGGGACTCTACGAGCAGTACTTC.